This T cell receptor beta chain originates from a study of graft-versus-host responses after intestinal transplantation. The overall study: Recipients got multivisceral, liver-intestinal, or isolated intestinal transplants. Recipients uniformly received anti-thymocyte globulin induction, followed by tacrolimus and steroids for roughly 3 years. Study-level findings and limits: GvH clones turned up in recipient marrow; some had shown up first in ileum or blood. High graft-versus-host to host-versus-graft T cell clonal ratios marked allografts of patients with graft-donor macrochimerism.

Trimming took 4 bases from V and 0 from J, leaving 13 bases between them. There are 16 residues in the CDR3. The germline V gene has CDR1 MNHNS and CDR2 SASEGT. About this clone itself: The antigen is undetermined.

The protocol was immunoSEQ multiplex PCR, while the TCRdb copy is restricted to in-frame clones and leaves out a portion. The sample lists about 12,000 clones; over 85% were seen once. Sequenced material: PBMCs, taken approximately 35 months after intestinal transplantation. The source of this sequence is a human patient who received an intestinal transplant, so some T cells may come from the graft donor. The chain has TRBV6-1 and TRBJ2-1, with D uncertain. The CDR3 nucleotides read TGTGCCAGCAGTGTTGTCGATGCCCCCTCCTACAATGAGCAGTTCTTC. Encoded protein: CASSVVDAPSYNEQFF.